The 32 T cell receptor beta chains below were found in one sample sequenced in a study of blood T cell repertoires in COVID-19. The data were produced by immunoSEQ multiplex PCR, yet TCRdb's version contains in-frame clones alone and is incomplete. Among about 250,000 clones, approximately 89% were seen once, and the ten largest hold 6% to 6.5%. Specimen: peripheral blood. Receptor source: a woman aged 25-40 years with COVID-19, enrolled during active disease.

This chain connects TRBV10-3 to TRBJ1-3; D ambiguous. Per germline, CDR1 ENHRY and CDR2 SYGVKD. CDR3 length: 14 amino acids. Deletions cut 3 bases from V and 3 bases from J, with 9 bases between. The CDR3 region has the DNA TGTGCCATCAGTGACTCTGCAGATGGAAACACCATATATTTT. Its protein is CAISDSADGNTIYF.

This chain uses TRBV7-8 with TRBJ2-2, with 8 positions matching TRBD1. The CDR3 is 15 amino acids. J lost 4 bases, V lost 7 bases, and 8 bases had no gene match. Germline V gives CDR1 SGHVS, CDR2 FQNEAQ. CDR3 in amino acids: CASTNGQGGTGELFF. CDR3 nucleotide sequence: TGTGCCAGCACCAACGGACAGGGAGGCACCGGGGAGCTGTTTTTT.

This chain connects TRBV19 to TRBJ2-5, with TRBD2 as a possible D gene (5 bases). Germline CDR1 is LNHDA and CDR2 is SQIVND (reference sequence). V dropped 5 bases and J dropped 5 bases, with 9 bases sitting between them. This CDR3 is built from 12 residues. The CDR3: CASSLDFETQYF. CDR3 nucleotides: TGTGCCAGTAGTTTGGACTTCGAGACCCAGTACTTC.

V usage is TRBV3-1 (or the pseudogene TRBV3-2) and J usage is TRBJ2-3, with TRBD1 matching over 8 bases. The germline V gene encodes CDR1 LGHDT and CDR2 YNNKEL (reference sequence). This CDR3 is built from 15 residues. The trim removed 4 bases at V and 4 bases at J, leaving 7 bases unmatched. CDR3 amino acids: CASSPDRVLADTQYF. In nucleotides, the CDR3 is TGTGCCAGCAGCCCGGACAGGGTTTTAGCAGATACGCAGTATTTT.

CDR3 region: CASSQTLDPIYGYTF. CDR3 nucleotides: TGCGCCAGCAGCCAGACTTTAGACCCTATCTATGGCTACACCTTC. The rearrangement joins TRBV4-3 to TRBJ1-2; unclear D gene. The CDR3 has 15 amino acids. Trimming took off 3 bases at V and 4 bases at J, with 15 bases between the two ends. Germline CDR1 and CDR2: LGHNA and YSLEER.

The chain recombines TRBV14 with TRBJ2-5, with TRBD1 identical over 9 bases. J lost 4 bases, V lost 3 bases, and 15 bases had no gene match. Germline CDR1 is SGHDN and CDR2 is FVKESK. The CDR3 is 18 residues long. Here the CDR3 DNA reads TGTGCCAGCAGCCATCTAGGACAGGGGATACCCAAGTCAGAGACCCAGTACTTC. Encoded protein: CASSHLGQGIPKSETQYF.

This clone was picked up one time. The chain is built from TRBV6-5 and TRBJ2-3; 10 bases line up with TRBD2. The V and J ends lost 4 bases and 4 bases, in that order; junction bases with no gene match: 8. CDR1 is MNHEY, CDR2 SVGAGI, per germline. The CDR3 loop spans 16 amino acids. CDR3 sequence: CASSSQREGYADTQYF. CDR3 sequence (DNA): TGTGCCAGCAGTTCCCAGCGGGAGGGTTATGCAGATACGCAGTATTTT.

A single count supports this clone. The chain couples TRBV18 to TRBJ2-1; TRBD2 matches at 11 bases. The CDR3 covers 17 residues. Germline assignment: CDR1 KGHSH and CDR2 LQKENI. J was trimmed by 7 bases and V by 3 bases; bases with no gene match: 11. CDR3 bases: TGTGCCAGCTCACCCCGAATAGCGGGAGGGTCGGCTAATGAGCAGTTCTTC. Its translation is CASSPRIAGGSANEQFF.

The chain couples TRBV4-1 to TRBJ1-1, with 7 bases identical to TRBD1. Germline lookup yields CDR1 MGHRA and CDR2 YSYEKL. Trimming removed 3 bases from V and 0 bases from J; junction bases left unmatched: 4. This CDR3 spans 15 amino acids. In nucleotides, the CDR3 is TGCGCCAGCAGCCAGCCAGGACAGGTGAACACTGAAGCTTTCTTT. Translated: CASSQPGQVNTEAFF.

V usage is TRBV4-2 and J usage is TRBJ1-4; 10 positions agree with TRBD1. The CDR3 is 15 residues long. Trimming at V came to 2 bases and at J to 6 bases, leaving 3 bases not matched to a gene. Germline assignment: CDR1 LGHNA and CDR2 YNFKEQ. The CDR3 loop is CASSQMGTGDEKLFF. The CDR3 bases are TGTGCCAGCAGCCAAATGGGGACAGGGGATGAAAAACTGTTTTTT.

The CDR3 nucleotides are TGCGCCAGCAGCTCCGGGGTGCGGTTTGAAAAACTGTTTTTT. This translates into CASSSGVRFEKLFF. V gene TRBV5-1 combines with J gene TRBJ1-4; D unclear. CDR1 is SGHRS and CDR2 is YFSETQ in the germline V gene. V shed 3 bases and J shed 7 bases, with 13 bases lying between them. The CDR3 has 14 residues.

This clone was recorded once. This sequence joins TRBV2 and TRBJ1-1; 7 positions agree with TRBD1. Unmatched junction bases numbered 2, after V lost 4 bases and J lost 0 bases. From germline, CDR1 is SNHLY and CDR2 FYNNEI. This CDR3 is 14 amino acids long. The CDR3 here is CASSGDRLNTEAFF. CDR3 in DNA: TGTGCCAGCAGTGGGGACAGATTGAACACTGAAGCTTTCTTT.

The rearrangement joins TRBV7-2 to TRBJ1-2; TRBD1 matches at 7 bases. Germline V CDR1 and CDR2: SGHTA, FQGNSA. The ends lost 5 bases at V and 6 bases at J; junction bases unmatched: 9. The CDR3 totals 14 residues. The CDR3 loop reads CASSRDSGANGYTF. CDR3 bases: TGTGCCAGCAGCCGGGACAGCGGAGCGAATGGCTACACCTTC.

The chain carries TRBV6-1 and TRBJ1-1; 9 bases are a match to TRBD1. The CDR3 length is 16 residues. Germline-derived CDR1 and CDR2 are MNHNS and SASEGT. The J segment lost 5 bases and the V segment lost 6 bases, leaving 13 bases of the junction unmatched. The CDR3 protein is CASSESYDGQGTEAFF. In nucleotides, the CDR3 is TGTGCCAGCAGCGAAAGTTACGACGGACAGGGGACTGAAGCTTTCTTT.

The rearrangement joins TRBV4-3 to TRBJ2-5; perhaps TRBD2 as D (5 bases). The CDR3 extends over 12 amino acids. Trimming left V 1 base short and J 5 bases short, with 5 bases between. The germline V gene encodes CDR1 LGHNA and CDR2 YSLEER. The CDR3 here is CASSQAGETQYF. CDR3 bases: TGCGCCAGCAGCCAAGCGGGGGAGACCCAGTACTTC.

This clone was detected only a few times. V usage is TRBV6-2 or TRBV6-3 and J usage is TRBJ2-2; 7 nucleotides line up with TRBD1. The V gene's germline CDR1 is MNHEY and CDR2 SVGEGT. The CDR3 contains 16 residues. J gave up 5 bases and V 6 bases, and 12 bases lay outside the gene matches. The CDR3 coding sequence is TGTGCCAGCAGCTTTCGACAGGGCGGTAATACCGGGGAGCTGTTTTTT. Encoded protein: CASSFRQGGNTGELFF.

The chain uses TRBV29-1 and TRBJ2-1, with 12 bases that match TRBD2. With V trimmed by 4 bases and J by 0 bases, 7 bases remained unmatched. Germline values: CDR1 SQVTM, CDR2 ANQGSEA. This CDR3 is 17 amino acids long. CDR3 in amino acids: CSVAGLAGQSSYNEQFF. The CDR3 nucleotides read TGCAGCGTTGCGGGACTAGCGGGCCAGAGCTCCTACAATGAGCAGTTCTTC.

The chain has TRBV7-2 and TRBJ1-2; D not certain. Germline V lookup: CDR1 SGHTA, CDR2 FQGNSA. The V end was cut by 5 bases, the J end by 7 bases, with 14 bases between. The CDR3 runs 13 residues. The CDR3 is CASSTNLGSGYTF. The CDR3 DNA reads as TGTGCCAGCAGCACAAACCTAGGGAGTGGCTACACCTTC.

The table lists this clone with a few counts. The chain is built from TRBV15 and TRBJ2-2; 10 nucleotides match TRBD2. CDR3 size: 18 residues. The germline gives CDR1 LNHNV, CDR2 YYDKDF (reference sequence). The J segment lost 5 bases and the V segment lost 0 bases, leaving 9 bases of the junction unmatched. CDR3: CATSRDRLAGAATGELFF. The CDR3, as DNA: TGTGCCACCAGCAGAGATCGGCTAGCGGGGGCCGCTACCGGGGAGCTGTTTTTT.

This clone was recorded once. CDR3 sequence reads: CASSWGGSSTDTQYF. The CDR3 DNA sequence: TGTGCCAGCAGCTGGGGGGGGAGTAGCACAGATACGCAGTATTTT. This chain uses TRBV5-6 with TRBJ2-3, with 7 bases matching TRBD2. This CDR3 is 15 amino acids long. The V segment lost 3 bases and the J segment 0 bases; nucleotides outside the gene matches: 4. Looked up from germline, CDR1 is SGHDT and CDR2 is YYEEEE.

The chain joins TRBV6-5 to TRBJ2-2; a weak D match, TRBD2 (5 bases). Germline CDR1 MNHEY, CDR2 SVGAGI. The germline V and J ends were trimmed by 0 bases and 6 bases, with 14 bases remaining between them. This CDR3 contains 16 residues. The DNA for the CDR3 is TGTGCCAGCAGTTACTCGAACCAAGGACTTCCCGGGGAGCTGTTTTTT. Encoded protein: CASSYSNQGLPGELFF.

This clone was detected only once. The chain combines TRBV5-1 with TRBJ2-4, with TRBD1 matching 8 bases. In germline, CDR1 is SGHRS, CDR2 YFSETQ. J was trimmed by 7 bases and V by 1 base; bases with no gene match: 4. The CDR3 has 14 residues. CDR3: CASSLIQGANIQYF. CDR3 DNA sequence: TGCGCCAGCAGCTTGATTCAGGGGGCGAACATTCAGTACTTC.

V is TRBV7-2 and J is TRBJ2-2; 9 nucleotides align to TRBD2. The CDR3 length is 18 residues. The V gene's germline CDR1 is SGHTA and CDR2 FQGNSA. J gave up 7 bases and V 10 bases, and 22 bases lay outside the gene matches. The CDR3 region is CATPRWTSAQPEVGELFF. CDR3 DNA: TGTGCCACCCCCAGGTGGACTAGCGCCCAACCGGAGGTCGGGGAGCTGTTTTTT.

The CDR3 reads CASSLRYRTGELFF. CDR3 sequence (DNA): TGTGCCAGCAGCTTGCGGTACCGAACCGGGGAGCTGTTTTTT. The chain carries TRBV5-8 and TRBJ2-2; D call uncertain. Germline assignment: CDR1 SGHTS and CDR2 YDEGEE. Trimming cost V 1 base and J 5 bases, with 9 bases left between them. This CDR3 spans 14 amino acids.

The rearrangement links TRBV29-1 to TRBJ2-1, with TRBD2 matching 10 bases. Trimming took 5 bases from V and 6 from J; bases not matched to a gene: 7. From germline, CDR1 is SQVTM and CDR2 ANQGSEA. This CDR3 is built from 14 residues. The CDR3 region has the DNA TGCAGCGTTTTAGCGGGGGGCATCGTCAATGAGCAGTTCTTC. It codes for CSVLAGGIVNEQFF.

This chain joins TRBV6-6 and TRBJ2-5; a weak D match, TRBD1 (6 bases). V was trimmed by 11 bases and J by 5 bases, leaving 21 bases between them. This CDR3 contains 14 residues. Germline CDR1 reads MNHNY; CDR2 reads SVGAGI (reference sequence). The CDR3 region is CASRGLSTGETQYF. CDR3 bases: TGTGCCTCCAGGGGCCTTTCAACGGGGGAGACCCAGTACTTC.

The chain recombines TRBV5-1 with TRBJ2-5; weak D call: TRBD2 (7 bases). This CDR3 contains 15 residues. Trimming took off 7 bases at V and 5 bases at J, with 21 bases between the two ends. Germline values: CDR1 SGHRS, CDR2 YFSETQ. The CDR3 nucleotides are TGCGCCAGCGCTCTTTTGGGGGGGGCCGGGGAGACCCAGTACTTC. Amino acids: CASALLGGAGETQYF.

The chain couples TRBV6-5 to TRBJ2-7; no reliable D call. Trimming cost V 6 bases and J 4 bases, with 19 bases left between them. The CDR3 is made up of 15 amino acids. Germline V CDR1 and CDR2: MNHEY, SVGAGI. The CDR3 protein is CASSPYSNPEYEQYF. CDR3 DNA sequence: TGTGCCAGCAGCCCGTACTCTAACCCTGAGTACGAGCAGTACTTC.

V usage is TRBV6-2 or TRBV6-3 and J usage is TRBJ2-7, with 7 positions matching TRBD2. J lost 3 bases, V lost 2 bases, and 10 bases had no gene match. Looked up from germline, CDR1 is MNHEY and CDR2 is SVGEGT. This CDR3 spans 16 amino acids. In DNA, the CDR3 is TGTGCCAGCAGTTACGGGCTGGGGCTAGCGGTCTACGAGCAGTACTTC. This translates into CASSYGLGLAVYEQYF.

The chain employs TRBV7-8 and TRBJ2-4; possible D gene TRBD1, 6 bases. The CDR3 consists of 17 residues. Deletions cut 5 bases from V and 1 base from J, with 18 bases between. Germline values: CDR1 SGHVS, CDR2 FQNEAQ. In nucleotides, the CDR3 is TGTGCCAGCAGCACACCTTACAGGGCTACGGCCAAAAACATTCAGTACTTC. Its protein product is CASSTPYRATAKNIQYF.

The V gene is TRBV6-5, the J gene TRBJ2-7; a possible D gene is TRBD2 (5 bases). This CDR3 has 16 residues. V was clipped by 4 bases and J by 2 bases, with 18 bases between them. CDR1 MNHEY and CDR2 SVGAGI come from the germline V gene. The CDR3 nucleotides read TGTGCCAGCAGTTTCGGACGACCAGCGGAGACCTACGAGCAGTACTTC. The encoded protein is CASSFGRPAETYEQYF.

This chain's CDR3 is CASRQLNTEAFF. CDR3 DNA: TGCGCCAGCCGACAGCTGAACACTGAAGCTTTCTTT. V gene TRBV10-2 combines with J gene TRBJ1-1, with D perhaps matching TRBD1 (5 bases). CDR3 length equals 12 residues. Between the trimmed V and J ends, which lost 8 bases and 0 bases, there was a span of 7 bases. Germline values: CDR1 WSHSY, CDR2 SAAADI.